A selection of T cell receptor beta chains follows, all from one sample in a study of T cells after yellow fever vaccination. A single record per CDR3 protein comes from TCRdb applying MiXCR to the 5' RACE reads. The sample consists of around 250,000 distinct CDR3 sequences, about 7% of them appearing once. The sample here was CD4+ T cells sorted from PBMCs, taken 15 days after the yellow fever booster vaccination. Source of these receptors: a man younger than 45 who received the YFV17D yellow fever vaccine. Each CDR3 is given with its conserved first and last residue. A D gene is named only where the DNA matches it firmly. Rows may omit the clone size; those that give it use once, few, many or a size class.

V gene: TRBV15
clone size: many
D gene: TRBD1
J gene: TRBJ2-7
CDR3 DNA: TGTGCCACCAGCAGGGACTGGTCCGGGACAGGGATCTACGAGCAGTACTTC
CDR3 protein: CATSRDWSGTGIYEQYF

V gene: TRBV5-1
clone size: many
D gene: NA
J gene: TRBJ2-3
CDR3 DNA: TGCGCCAGCAGCTTGGGGCAAGGCTCAGGAGATACGCAGTATTTT
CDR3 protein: CASSLGQGSGDTQYF

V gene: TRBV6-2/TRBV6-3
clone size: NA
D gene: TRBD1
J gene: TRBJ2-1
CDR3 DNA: TGTGCCAGCAGAGAGGGACAGGGGGGAAGGTATGAGCAGTTCTTC
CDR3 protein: CASREGQGGRYEQFF

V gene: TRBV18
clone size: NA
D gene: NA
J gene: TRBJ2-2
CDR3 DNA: TGTGCCAGCTCACCACGGGCTGCGGAGCTGTTTTTT
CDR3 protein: CASSPRAAELFF

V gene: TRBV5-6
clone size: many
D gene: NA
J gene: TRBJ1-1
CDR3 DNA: TGTGCCAGCAGTAAAACTTGGGGTAGGATGAACACTGAAGCTTTCTTT
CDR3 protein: CASSKTWGRMNTEAFF

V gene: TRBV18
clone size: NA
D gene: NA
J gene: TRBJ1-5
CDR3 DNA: TGTGCCAGCTCACCCCCAGGGTTTGGGGGCAATCAGCCCCAGCATTTT
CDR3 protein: CASSPPGFGGNQPQHF

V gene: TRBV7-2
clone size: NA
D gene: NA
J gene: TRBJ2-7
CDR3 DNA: TGTGCCAGCAGCCAGAGGGCGCGAGAGCAGTACTTC
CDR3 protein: CASSQRAREQYF

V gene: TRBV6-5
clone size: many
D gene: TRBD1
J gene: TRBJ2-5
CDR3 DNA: TGTGCCAGCAGTCACGACCGGACAGGGGGCTCGGTAGAGACCCAGTACTTC
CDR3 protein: CASSHDRTGGSVETQYF

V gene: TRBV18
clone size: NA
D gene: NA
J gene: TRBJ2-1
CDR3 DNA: TGTGCCAGCTCACCGGCGGAAGTCATGGGGCAGTTCTTC
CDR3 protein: CASSPAEVMGQFF

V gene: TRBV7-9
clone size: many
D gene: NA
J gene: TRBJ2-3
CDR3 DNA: TGTGCCAGCAGCTTTACGGCTACAGATACGCAGTATTTT
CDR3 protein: CASSFTATDTQYF

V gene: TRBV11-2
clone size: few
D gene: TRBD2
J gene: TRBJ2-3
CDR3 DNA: TGTGCCAGCAGCTTACCCCCGTGGCGGGAGGGCACAGATACGCAGTATTTT
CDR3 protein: CASSLPPWREGTDTQYF

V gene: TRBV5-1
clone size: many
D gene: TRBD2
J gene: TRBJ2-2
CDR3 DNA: TGCGCCAGCAGGGCTCGACTAGCGGGAGGGAACACCGGGGAGCTGTTTTTT
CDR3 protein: CASRARLAGGNTGELFF

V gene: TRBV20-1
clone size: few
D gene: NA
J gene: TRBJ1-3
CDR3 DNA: TGCAGTGCTAGGCCTAGGGCGGCCTCTGGAAACACCATATATTTT
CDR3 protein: CSARPRAASGNTIYF

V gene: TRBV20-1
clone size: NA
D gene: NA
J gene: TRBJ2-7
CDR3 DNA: TGCAGTGCTAGAGATCGGAACAAAAACTACGAGCAGTACTTC
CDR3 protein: CSARDRNKNYEQYF

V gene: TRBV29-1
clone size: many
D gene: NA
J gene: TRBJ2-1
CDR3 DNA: TGCAGCGTTGCCGGCTACAATGAGCAGTTCTTC
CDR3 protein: CSVAGYNEQFF

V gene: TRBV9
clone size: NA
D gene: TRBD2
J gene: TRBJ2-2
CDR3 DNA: TGTGCCAGCACCCCTAGTCCAGGGGGACTAGCCACCGGGGAGCTGTTTTTT
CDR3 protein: CASTPSPGGLATGELFF

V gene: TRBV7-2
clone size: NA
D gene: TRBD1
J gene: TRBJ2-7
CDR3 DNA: TGTGCCAGCAGCTTACAGACAGGGCCGGGCGAGCAGTACTTC
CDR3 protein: CASSLQTGPGEQYF

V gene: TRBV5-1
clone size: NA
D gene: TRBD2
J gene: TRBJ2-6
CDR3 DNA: TGCGCCAGCGGCTTGAGGACACCCCCTAGCGGGAGGTCCTCTGGGGCCAACGTCCTGACTTTC
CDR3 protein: CASGLRTPPSGRSSGANVLTF

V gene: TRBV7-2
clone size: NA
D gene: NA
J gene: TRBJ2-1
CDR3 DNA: TGTGCCAGCAGCTTAGTGGGGCACAATGAGCAGTTCTTC
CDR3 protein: CASSLVGHNEQFF

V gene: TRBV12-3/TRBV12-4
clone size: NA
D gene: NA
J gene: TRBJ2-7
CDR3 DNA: TGTGCCAGCAGTGCGCCTCTAAGGGAAAGCTCCTACGAGCAGTACTTC
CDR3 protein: CASSAPLRESSYEQYF

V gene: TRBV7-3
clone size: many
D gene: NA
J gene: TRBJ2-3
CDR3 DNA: TGTGCCAGCAGCGCGGGACCCGATGTTAATACGCAGTATTTT
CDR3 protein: CASSAGPDVNTQYF

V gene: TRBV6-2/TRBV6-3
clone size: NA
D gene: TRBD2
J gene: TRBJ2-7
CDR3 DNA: TGTGCCAGCAGTTACCTAGCGGGAGCTCGGGAGCAGTACTTC
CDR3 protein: CASSYLAGAREQYF

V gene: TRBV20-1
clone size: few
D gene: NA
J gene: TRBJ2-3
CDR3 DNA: TGCAGTGCGAACGGACGGGACCCGGTTAAGTATTTT
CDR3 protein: CSANGRDPVKYF

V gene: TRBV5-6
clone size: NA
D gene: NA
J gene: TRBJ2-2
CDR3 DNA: TGTGCCAGCAGCTACGGACCCCGAGGACACACCGGGGAGCTGTTTTTT
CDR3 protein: CASSYGPRGHTGELFF

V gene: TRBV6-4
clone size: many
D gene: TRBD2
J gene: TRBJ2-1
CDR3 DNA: TGTGCCAGCAGTGCACGGCTAGCGGGCTACAATGAGCAGTTCTTC
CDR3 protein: CASSARLAGYNEQFF

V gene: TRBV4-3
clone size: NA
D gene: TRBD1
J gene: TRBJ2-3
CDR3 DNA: TGCGCCAGCAGCCAAGATAGACAGGGAGGCACAGATACGCAGTATTTT
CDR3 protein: CASSQDRQGGTDTQYF

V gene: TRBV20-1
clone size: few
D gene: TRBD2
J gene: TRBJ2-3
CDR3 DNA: TGCAGTGCTATTAGGCGGCGGGAGTCCACAGATACGCAGTATTTT
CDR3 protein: CSAIRRRESTDTQYF